This T cell receptor beta chain was retrieved from a study of blood T cells in healthy people across ages. Primers used in a second PCR of about 6 to 12 cycles were a sample-barcoded 5' primer and a J-beta primer mix. In TCRdb, the 5' RACE reads were re-called with MiXCR into one record per CDR3 protein. The sample includes around 800,000 distinct CDR3 sequences, 55% to 65% of them seen just once. The CDR3 has 14 residues. Looked up from germline, CDR1 is LGHNA and CDR2 is YNFKEQ. Trimming removed 3 bases at V and 5 bases at J, with 13 bases between. Findings and limits, study-wide: Unsorted PBMC material precluded a definitive naive versus antigen-experienced comparison. One million T cells yielded diversity estimates that were considered underestimates. Per million T cells, TCR beta diversity dropped roughly linearly as age increased.

As for this clonotype: Antigen: not known.

Peripheral blood was drawn, about 10 milliliters per donor. This TCR derives from a man younger than 45 in good health. Specimen: blood. The chain links TRBV4-2 to TRBJ2-5, with a tentative D call TRBD2 (5 bases). CDR3 sequence: CASSQAGVRETQYF. CDR3 sequence (DNA): TGTGCCAGCAGCCAGGCCGGGGTACGGGAGACCCAGTACTTC.